This T cell receptor beta chain was sequenced during a study of T cells in Graves' hyperthyroidism and ophthalmopathy. Amplified TCR beta CDR3 regions came from RNA transcripts. Using the HTBI primer set, a first-round RT-PCR was run on the TCR CDR3. TCRdb itself ran the multiplex PCR reads through MiXCR, one entry per CDR3 protein. This sample yields hundreds of thousands of distinct CDR3 sequences, of which about 15% are seen a single time; around 4% belongs to the top ten. Germline assignment: CDR1 MNHEY and CDR2 SVGEGT. The CDR3 sequence is 12 residues long. The V gene lost 5 bases and the J gene lost 6 bases, with 10 bases spanning the gap. This clonotype was recorded at least ten times.

The receptor's source is a woman aged 40 to 55 with Graves' ophthalmopathy. Sequencing input: blood. The chain combines TRBV6-2 or TRBV6-3 with TRBJ2-5; D gene ambiguous. CDR3 sequence: CASSPQSQTQYF. The CDR3 DNA reads as TGTGCCAGCAGTCCCCAAAGTCAGACCCAGTACTTC.